This paragraph covers one T cell receptor beta chain sequence. The antigen is not known. The data are from a study of CD8+CD57+ T cells in acquired aplastic anemia. Study-level points and caveats: Patients and controls shared twenty-nine CD8+ CDR3 sequences.

Patients sequenced had flow cytometry evidence of CD8+CD57+ cell expansion. Among the patients, all had severe acquired aplastic anemia. Patient blood was sampled before any therapy had been received. The study profiled TCR beta VDJ and CDR3 using genomic DNA as template. TCRdb itself ran the reads through MiXCR, one entry per CDR3 protein. Among 200,000 to 300,000 distinct CDR3 sequences listed, around 82% were seen once. CDR3 length equals 14 residues. Trimming cost V 4 bases and J 11 bases; bases outside gene matches: 12. The V gene's germline CDR1 is SGHTA and CDR2 FQGNSA. The V gene is TRBV7-2, the J gene TRBJ2-3, with TRBD2 matching 7 bases. The sequence was obtained from a human donor with aplastic anemia. The sample comprised sorted CD4+, CD8+, or CD8+CD57+ T cells (not recorded which) from PBMCs. The CDR3 loop is CASSSAGAYNKQYF. CDR3 in DNA: TGTGCCAGCAGCTCTGCGGGAGCCTACAATAAGCAGTATTTT.